Listed here are 26 T cell receptor beta chains from one sample, sequenced in a study of blood T cell repertoires in COVID-19. Profiled with immunoSEQ multiplex PCR; TCRdb holds only in-frame clones, not every one. The sample lists fewer than 90,000 clones; about 83% were seen once. Specimen: peripheral blood. All receptors come from a man in his 70s with acute or convalescent COVID-19.

V and J are TRBV27 and TRBJ1-1, with D possibly matching TRBD1 (5 bases). The CDR3 has 13 residues. The germline CDR1 and CDR2 sequences are MNHEY and SMNVEV (reference sequence). V was pared by 6 bases and J by 4 bases, with 12 bases between. CDR3 in amino acids: CASRFMGGTEAFF. The CDR3 region has the DNA TGTGCCAGCAGGTTCATGGGGGGCACTGAAGCTTTCTTT.

The table lists this clone with a few counts. The chain joins TRBV5-1 to TRBJ2-3; 12 nucleotides line up with TRBD2. Germline CDR1 reads SGHRS; CDR2 reads YFSETQ. This CDR3 has 17 residues. V gave up 4 bases and J gave up 3 bases; unmatched junction bases: 9. The CDR3 loop is CASSTLSSGGATDTQYF. The CDR3 region has the DNA TGCGCCAGCAGCACGCTTTCTAGCGGGGGGGCGACAGATACGCAGTATTTT.

The J gene is TRBJ2-6, the V gene TRBV19; tentative D call: TRBD1 (5 bases). Germline-derived CDR1 and CDR2 are LNHDA and SQIVND (reference sequence). The length of the CDR3 is 17 residues. V lost 3 bases and J lost 3, with 15 bases in between. The CDR3 nucleotides read TGTGCCAGTAGTATGGAGCCCCAGGGCGTTGGGGCCAACGTCCTGACTTTC. Protein: CASSMEPQGVGANVLTF. Variable domain in full (rest from reference TRBV19 and TRBJ2-6): DGGITQSPKYLFRKEGQNVTLSCEQNLNHDAMYWYRQDPGQGLRLIYYSQIVNDFQKGDIAEGYSVSREKKESFPLTVTSAQKNPTAFYLCASSMEPQGVGANVLTFGAGSRLTVL.

The V and J genes are TRBV7-8 and TRBJ2-7; TRBD1 matches 7 bases. The length of the CDR3 is 14 residues. Germline assignment: CDR1 SGHVS and CDR2 FQNEAQ. V trimming: 5 bases; J trimming: 7 bases; junction bases outside the gene matches: 11. In nucleotides, the CDR3 is TGTGCCAGCAGCCAGGCAGGGGGATTTGGTGAGCAGTACTTC. Translating gives CASSQAGGFGEQYF.

The chain carries TRBV10-1 and TRBJ2-1; no clear D. The CDR3 contains 16 residues. Trimming shortened V by 3 bases and J by 0 bases, and 12 bases separated the two germline ends. The V gene's germline CDR1 is WNHNN and CDR2 SYGVQD (reference sequence). CDR3 coding DNA: TGCGCCAGCAGTGATTTAGCCCCGAGCTCCTACAATGAGCAGTTCTTC. It is translated as CASSDLAPSSYNEQFF.

This chain joins TRBV27 and TRBJ2-7, with TRBD2 matching 8 bases. V gave up 5 bases and J gave up 5 bases; unmatched junction bases: 11. CDR3 size: 15 residues. From germline, CDR1 is MNHEY and CDR2 SMNVEV (reference sequence). CDR3 DNA: TGTGCCAGCAGTGCCCCGGGACTAGTTCGCCACGAGCAGTACTTC. This codes for CASSAPGLVRHEQYF.

The V gene is TRBV3-1 (or the pseudogene TRBV3-2), the J gene TRBJ1-3, with 7 bases aligning to TRBD1. Trimming removed 3 bases from V and 0 bases from J; junction bases left unmatched: 8. The CDR3 is made up of 17 amino acids. Germline CDR1 is LGHDT and CDR2 is YNNKEL (reference sequence). The CDR3 region is CASSHVRTGDSGNTIYF. In DNA, the CDR3 is TGTGCCAGCAGCCATGTCAGAACAGGGGACTCTGGAAACACCATATATTTT.

This chain joins TRBV5-6 and TRBJ2-5; 7 positions agree with TRBD1. The CDR3 spans 13 residues. Germline assignment: CDR1 SGHDT and CDR2 YYEEEE. V gave up 3 bases and J gave up 5 bases; unmatched junction bases: 4. The DNA for the CDR3 is TGTGCCAGCAGCTGGGGCAGGGGGGAGACCCAGTACTTC. Translation: CASSWGRGETQYF.

This chain links TRBV9 with TRBJ1-2; D may be TRBD1 (6 bases). This CDR3 contains 14 residues. Trimming shortened V by 6 bases and J by 2 bases, and 14 bases separated the two germline ends. The V gene's germline CDR1 is SGDLS and CDR2 YYNGEE. DNA of the CDR3: TGTGCCAGCAACCGGGACACCTCCAACTATGGCTACACCTTC. Its translation: CASNRDTSNYGYTF. The full variable domain, completed using reference TRBV9 and TRBJ1-2, is DSGVTQTPKHLITATGQRVTLRCSPRSGDLSVYWYQQSLDQGLQFLIQYYNGEERAKGNILERFSAQQFPDLHSELNLSSLELGDSALYFCASNRDTSNYGYTFGSGTRLTVV.

The chain joins TRBV9 to TRBJ2-5; possible D gene TRBD1, 6 bases. The CDR3 extends over 11 amino acids. Germline V lookup: CDR1 SGDLS, CDR2 YYNGEE. V lost 4 bases and J 7 bases, leaving 8 bases between the germline ends. As DNA, the CDR3 is TGTGCCAGCAGCCTACAGGGGACCCAGTACTTC. It codes for CASSLQGTQYF.

This sequence joins TRBV19 and TRBJ1-5; D uncertain. The V end was cut by 7 bases, the J end by 3 bases, with 10 bases between. This CDR3 is built from 13 residues. CDR1 LNHDA and CDR2 SQIVND come from the germline V gene (reference sequence). The CDR3 nucleotides read TGTGCCAGTAATACCCGGTCCAATCAGCCCCAGCATTTT. This gives the protein CASNTRSNQPQHF.

This clone was found a few times. J is TRBJ2-7 and V is TRBV27; the match to TRBD1 covers 9 bases. V shed 2 bases, J shed 6 bases, and the junction held 11 bases outside the gene matches. The CDR3 is 16 amino acids. Germline CDR1 is MNHEY and CDR2 is SMNVEV (reference sequence). CDR3 sequence (DNA): TGTGCCAGCAGTTTACTCTCCGGGACAGGGTCTTCCGAGCAGTACTTC. Translated, it gives CASSLLSGTGSSEQYF.

The V gene is TRBV25-1, the J gene TRBJ2-5; D not certain. CDR3 length: 13 residues. The germline V gene has CDR1 MGHDK and CDR2 SYGVNS. V lost 2 bases and J 4 bases, leaving 8 bases between the germline ends. CDR3 sequence reads: CASSEMGPETQYF. In DNA, the CDR3 is TGTGCCAGCAGTGAAATGGGCCCAGAGACCCAGTACTTC.

The CDR3 protein is CASSPREYTEAFF. The CDR3 bases are TGTGCCAGCTCACCACGAGAATACACTGAAGCTTTCTTT. The chain links TRBV18 to TRBJ1-1; unclear D gene. V lost 1 base and J lost 3, with 6 bases in between. CDR1 KGHSH and CDR2 LQKENI come from the germline V gene. The CDR3 sequence is 13 residues long.

Written as DNA, the CDR3 is TGTGCCACCAGCGTTGGGACTTCTCAAGAGACCCAGTACTTC. As protein: CATSVGTSQETQYF. The chain carries TRBV15 and TRBJ2-5; TRBD2 might be the D (6 bases). This CDR3 contains 14 residues. V lost 5 bases and J 2 bases, leaving 12 bases between the germline ends. Germline lookup yields CDR1 LNHNV and CDR2 YYDKDF (reference sequence).

V and J are TRBV7-9 and TRBJ2-3, with 8 bases identical to TRBD2. The CDR3 runs to 16 residues. CDR1 and CDR2 (germline): SEHNR, FQNEAQ (reference sequence). Trimming at V came to 5 bases and at J to 0 bases, leaving 7 bases not matched to a gene. The CDR3 here is CASSRGTRASTDTQYF. DNA for the CDR3: TGTGCCAGCAGCCGAGGGACTAGAGCTAGCACAGATACGCAGTATTTT.

V is TRBV5-8 and J is TRBJ2-1, with TRBD2 identical over 7 bases. CDR1 is SGHTS and CDR2 is YDEGEE in the germline V gene. This CDR3 comprises 15 residues. J lost 0 bases, V lost 2 bases, and 2 bases had no gene match. The CDR3 sequence is CASSFRGVSYNEQFF. In DNA form, the CDR3 reads TGTGCCAGCAGCTTCCGGGGGGTCTCCTACAATGAGCAGTTCTTC.

This clone has a handful of counts. The chain uses TRBV5-1 and TRBJ1-3; 7 nucleotides line up with TRBD1. Germline V CDR1 and CDR2: SGHRS, YFSETQ. V trimming: 2 bases; J trimming: 1 base; junction bases outside the gene matches: 3. CDR3 size: 15 residues. The DNA for the CDR3 is TGCGCCAGCAGCTTTCAGGGGGGATCTGGAAACACCATATATTTT. This gives the protein CASSFQGGSGNTIYF.

The J gene is TRBJ2-2, the V gene TRBV28, with 7 nucleotides matching TRBD2. The CDR3 has 17 residues. With V trimmed by 5 bases and J by 6 bases, 15 bases remained unmatched. CDR1 MDHEN and CDR2 SYDVKM come from the germline V gene. CDR3 in DNA: TGTGCCAGCAGTCCCCTCCGGGCTAGCGGTACGGCCGGGGAGCTGTTTTTT. It is translated as CASSPLRASGTAGELFF. Together with reference TRBV28 and TRBJ2-2, the CDR3 gives the full variable domain: DVKVTQSSRYLVKRTGEKVFLECVQDMDHENMFWYRQDPGLGLRLIYFSYDVKMKEKGDIPEGYSVSREKKERFSLILESASTNQTSMYLCASSPLRASGTAGELFFGEGSRLTVL.

A word on this clone: One end of the junction is discordant with germline, which a read error may explain. The gene calls are TRBV7-7 and TRBJ2-5, with 8 bases fitting TRBD2. There are 15 residues in the CDR3. CDR1 SSHAT and CDR2 FNYEAQ come from the germline V gene (reference sequence). CDR3 in amino acids: CASSLGTSGQETQYF. In DNA, the CDR3 is TGTGCTAGCAGCTTAGGAACTAGCGGACAAGAGACCCAGTACTTC. The whole variable domain, remainder taken from reference TRBV7-7 and TRBJ2-5, is GAGVSQSPRYKVTKRGQDVTLRCDPISSHATLYWYQQALGQGPEFLTYFNYEAQPDKSGLPSDRFSAERPEGSISTLTIQRTEQRDSAMYRCASSLGTSGQETQYFGPGTRLLVL.

The chain is built from TRBV21-1 and TRBJ2-1; the tabulated D call, TRBD1, remains unverified against the DNA. TRBV21-1 is tagged as a pseudogene. The CDR3 has 13 residues. The CDR3 DNA follows: TGTGCCAGCGCCGGGACAGGGGGTGCTGAGCAGTTCTTC. Translating gives CASAGTGGAEQFF.

The rearrangement links TRBV19 to TRBJ2-5; D call uncertain. The ends were cut back, 3 bases at V and 1 base at J, with 9 bases in the middle. This CDR3 is built from 14 residues. CDR1 and CDR2 (germline): LNHDA, SQIVND (reference sequence). CDR3 nucleotide sequence: TGTGCCAGTAGTATGAGAGCACCCCAAGAGACCCAGTACTTC. Residues: CASSMRAPQETQYF. The whole variable domain, remainder taken from reference TRBV19 and TRBJ2-5, is DGGITQSPKYLFRKEGQNVTLSCEQNLNHDAMYWYRQDPGQGLRLIYYSQIVNDFQKGDIAEGYSVSREKKESFPLTVTSAQKNPTAFYLCASSMRAPQETQYFGPGTRLLVL.

This clone was recorded only once. V is TRBV9 and J is TRBJ2-2, with 7 bases identical to TRBD2. CDR1 and CDR2 from the germline V gene are SGDLS and YYNGEE. J lost 5 bases, V lost 4 bases, and 5 bases had no gene match. There are 14 residues in the CDR3. The CDR3 coding sequence is TGTGCCAGCAGCCCGCGGACTAGAACCGGGGAGCTGTTTTTT. The encoded protein is CASSPRTRTGELFF.

The chain links TRBV15 to TRBJ2-3, with 9 bases aligning to TRBD2. The CDR3 is 16 amino acids. J lost 2 bases, V lost 3 bases, and 6 bases had no gene match. Germline-derived CDR1 and CDR2 are LNHNV and YYDKDF (reference sequence). The CDR3 DNA reads TGTGCCACCAGCAGTCCCGGACTAGCGCCCACAGATACGCAGTATTTT. Translated: CATSSPGLAPTDTQYF.

V and J are TRBV7-3 and TRBJ2-2; the D gene is possibly TRBD1 (5 bases). Germline V gene sequence: CDR1 SGHTA, CDR2 FQGTGA. CDR3 length: 12 amino acids. Between the trimmed V and J ends, which lost 5 bases and 6 bases, there was a span of 7 bases. The CDR3, as DNA: TGTGCCAGCAGCAAGACAGCCGGGGAGCTGTTTTTT. Its translation: CASSKTAGELFF. Together with reference TRBV7-3 and TRBJ2-2, the CDR3 gives the full variable domain: GAGVSQTPSNKVTEKGKYVELRCDPISGHTALYWYRQSLGQGPEFLIYFQGTGAADDSGLPNDRFFAVRPEGSVSTLKIQRTERGDSAVYLCASSKTAGELFFGEGSRLTVL.

The rearrangement uses TRBV5-1 and TRBJ1-3; TRBD1 is a possible D gene (5 bases). The CDR3 loop spans 17 amino acids. Trimming cost V 4 bases and J 0 bases, with 17 bases left between them. Germline loops: CDR1 SGHRS, CDR2 YFSETQ. The CDR3: CASSTYRSSGSGNTIYF. For the CDR3, the DNA is TGCGCCAGCAGCACGTACAGGTCCTCTGGCTCTGGAAACACCATATATTTT. Based on the CDR3 plus reference TRBV5-1 and TRBJ1-3, the full variable domain is KAGVTQTPRYLIKTRGQQVTLSCSPISGHRSVSWYQQTPGQGLQFLFEYFSETQRNKGNFPGRFSGRQFSNSRSEMNVSTLELGDSALYLCASSTYRSSGSGNTIYFGEGSWLTVV.